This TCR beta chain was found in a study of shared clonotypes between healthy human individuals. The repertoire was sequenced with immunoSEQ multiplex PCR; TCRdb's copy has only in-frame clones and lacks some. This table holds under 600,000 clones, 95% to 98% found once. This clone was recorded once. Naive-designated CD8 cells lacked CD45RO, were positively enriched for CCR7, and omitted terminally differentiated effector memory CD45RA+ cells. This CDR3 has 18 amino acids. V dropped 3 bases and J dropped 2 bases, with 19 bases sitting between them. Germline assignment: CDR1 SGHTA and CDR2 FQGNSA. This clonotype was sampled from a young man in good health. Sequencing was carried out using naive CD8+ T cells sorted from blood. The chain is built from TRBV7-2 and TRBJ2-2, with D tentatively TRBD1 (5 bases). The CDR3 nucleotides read TGTGCCAGCAGCTTTCCCACAGGAAGTCAGCCCAACACCGGGGAGCTGTTTTTT. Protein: CASSFPTGSQPNTGELFF.